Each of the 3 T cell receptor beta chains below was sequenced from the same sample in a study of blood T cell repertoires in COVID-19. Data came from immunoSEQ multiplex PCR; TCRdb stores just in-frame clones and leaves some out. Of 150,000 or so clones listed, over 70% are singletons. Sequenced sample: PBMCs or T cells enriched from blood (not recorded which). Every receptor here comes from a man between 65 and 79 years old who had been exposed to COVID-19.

DNA for the CDR3: TGTGCCAGCAGCCAAGAACTGATAAATTCACCCCTCCACTTT. Translating it yields CASSQELINSPLHF. This chain joins TRBV4-2 and TRBJ1-6, with D uncertain. Trimming pared 0 bases from V and 7 bases from J, leaving 7 bases between. Germline V lookup: CDR1 LGHNA, CDR2 YNFKEQ. This CDR3 has 14 residues.

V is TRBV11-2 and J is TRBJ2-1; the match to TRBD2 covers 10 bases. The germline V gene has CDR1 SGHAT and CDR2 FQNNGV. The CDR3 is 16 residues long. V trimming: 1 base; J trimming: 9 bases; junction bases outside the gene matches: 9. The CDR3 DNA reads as TGTGCCAGCAGCTTAGCCTCTAGCGGGAGAGGGGGTGAGCAGTTCTTC. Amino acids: CASSLASSGRGGEQFF.

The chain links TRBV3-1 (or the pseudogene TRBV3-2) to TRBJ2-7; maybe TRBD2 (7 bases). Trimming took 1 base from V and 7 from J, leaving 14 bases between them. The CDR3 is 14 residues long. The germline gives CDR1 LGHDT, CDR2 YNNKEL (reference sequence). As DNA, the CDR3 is TGTGCCAGCAGCCAAGGCCGGGGGGCTAGAGAGCAGTACTTC. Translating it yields CASSQGRGAREQYF.